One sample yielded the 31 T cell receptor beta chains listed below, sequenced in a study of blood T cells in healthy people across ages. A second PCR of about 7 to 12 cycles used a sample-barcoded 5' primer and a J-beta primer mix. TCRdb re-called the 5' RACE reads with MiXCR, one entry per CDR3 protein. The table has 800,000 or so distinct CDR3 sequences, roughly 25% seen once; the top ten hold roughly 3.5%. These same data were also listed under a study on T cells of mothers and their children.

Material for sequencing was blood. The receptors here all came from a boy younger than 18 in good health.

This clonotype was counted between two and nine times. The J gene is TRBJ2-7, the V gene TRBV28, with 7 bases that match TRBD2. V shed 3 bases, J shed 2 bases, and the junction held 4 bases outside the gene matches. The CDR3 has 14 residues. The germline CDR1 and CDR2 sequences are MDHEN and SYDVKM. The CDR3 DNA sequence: TGTGCCAGCAGTTTCGTGACTAGCACCTACGAGCAGTACTTC. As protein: CASSFVTSTYEQYF.

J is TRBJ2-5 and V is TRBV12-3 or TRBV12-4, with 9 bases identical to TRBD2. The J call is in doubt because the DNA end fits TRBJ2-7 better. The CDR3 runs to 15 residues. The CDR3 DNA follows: TGTGCCAGCAGTTTACCTAGCGGGAACTCCTACGAGCAGTACTTC. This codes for CASSLPSGNSYEQYF.

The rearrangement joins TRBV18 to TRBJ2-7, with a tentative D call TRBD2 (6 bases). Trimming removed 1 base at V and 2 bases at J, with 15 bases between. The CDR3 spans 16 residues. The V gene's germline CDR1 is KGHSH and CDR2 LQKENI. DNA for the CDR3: TGTGCCAGCTCACCACAAGTCGGAGGGAACCCCTACGAGCAGTACTTC. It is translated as CASSPQVGGNPYEQYF.

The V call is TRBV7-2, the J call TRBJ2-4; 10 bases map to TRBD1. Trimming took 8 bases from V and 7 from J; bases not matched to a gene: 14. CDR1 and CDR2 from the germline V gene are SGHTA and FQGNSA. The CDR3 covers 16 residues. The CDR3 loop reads CASLTEPGQGRNIQYF. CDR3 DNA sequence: TGTGCCAGCCTAACTGAACCGGGACAGGGGAGGAACATTCAGTACTTC.

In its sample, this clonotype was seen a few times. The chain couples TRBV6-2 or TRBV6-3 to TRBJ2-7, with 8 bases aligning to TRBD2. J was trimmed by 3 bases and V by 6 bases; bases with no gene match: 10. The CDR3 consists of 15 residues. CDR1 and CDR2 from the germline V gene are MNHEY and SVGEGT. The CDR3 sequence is CASRQLLADLYEQYF. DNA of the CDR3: TGTGCCAGCAGGCAACTACTAGCGGATCTCTACGAGCAGTACTTC.

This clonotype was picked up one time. Here the CDR3 reads CASSRQEADTQYF. The DNA for the CDR3 is TGTGCCAGCTCACGCCAGGAGGCCGATACGCAGTATTTT. The chain joins TRBV18 to TRBJ2-3, with D possibly being TRBD2 (5 bases). The V and J ends lost 4 bases and 6 bases respectively, with 11 bases between them. Germline assignment: CDR1 KGHSH and CDR2 LQKENI. The CDR3 is made up of 13 amino acids.

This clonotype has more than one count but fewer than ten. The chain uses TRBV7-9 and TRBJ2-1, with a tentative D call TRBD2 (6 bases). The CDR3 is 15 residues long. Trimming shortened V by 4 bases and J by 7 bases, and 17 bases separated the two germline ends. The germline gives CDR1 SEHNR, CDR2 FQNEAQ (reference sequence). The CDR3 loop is CASSSPTQAGNEQFF. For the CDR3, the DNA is TGTGCCAGCAGCTCGCCCACTCAGGCGGGAAATGAGCAGTTCTTC.

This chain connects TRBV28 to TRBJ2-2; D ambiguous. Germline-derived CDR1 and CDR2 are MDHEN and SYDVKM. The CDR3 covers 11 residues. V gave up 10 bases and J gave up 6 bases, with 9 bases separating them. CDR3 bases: TGTGCCATAGAAGGGCCCGGGGAGCTGTTTTTT. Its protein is CAIEGPGELFF. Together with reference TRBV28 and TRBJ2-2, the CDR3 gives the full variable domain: DVKVTQSSRYLVKRTGEKVFLECVQDMDHENMFWYRQDPGLGLRLIYFSYDVKMKEKGDIPEGYSVSREKKERFSLILESASTNQTSMYLCAIEGPGELFFGEGSRLTVL.

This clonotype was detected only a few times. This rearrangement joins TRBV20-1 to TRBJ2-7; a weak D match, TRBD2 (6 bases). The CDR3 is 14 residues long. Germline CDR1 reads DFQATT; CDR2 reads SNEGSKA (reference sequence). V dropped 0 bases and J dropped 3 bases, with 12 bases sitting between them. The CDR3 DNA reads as TGCAGTGCTAGAGATATGGGGGGTAACTACGAGCAGTACTTC. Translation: CSARDMGGNYEQYF.

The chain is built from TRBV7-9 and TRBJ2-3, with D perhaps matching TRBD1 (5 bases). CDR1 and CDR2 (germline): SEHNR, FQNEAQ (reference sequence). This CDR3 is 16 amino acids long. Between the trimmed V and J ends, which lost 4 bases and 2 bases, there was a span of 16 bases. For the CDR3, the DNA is TGTGCCAGCAGCTCAACAGGCGCCTTCCCCACAGATACGCAGTATTTT. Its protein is CASSSTGAFPTDTQYF.

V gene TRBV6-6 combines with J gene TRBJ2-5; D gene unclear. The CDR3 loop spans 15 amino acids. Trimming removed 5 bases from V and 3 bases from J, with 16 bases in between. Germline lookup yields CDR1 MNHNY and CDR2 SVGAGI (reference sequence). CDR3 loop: CASSTPRRDEETQYF. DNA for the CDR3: TGTGCCAGCAGTACACCTCGTCGAGATGAAGAGACCCAGTACTTC.

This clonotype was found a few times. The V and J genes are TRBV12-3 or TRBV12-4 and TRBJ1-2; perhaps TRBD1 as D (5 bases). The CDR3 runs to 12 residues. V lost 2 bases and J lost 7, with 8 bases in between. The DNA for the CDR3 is TGTGCCAGCAGTTTATCCGGGACTGGCTACACCTTC. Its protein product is CASSLSGTGYTF.

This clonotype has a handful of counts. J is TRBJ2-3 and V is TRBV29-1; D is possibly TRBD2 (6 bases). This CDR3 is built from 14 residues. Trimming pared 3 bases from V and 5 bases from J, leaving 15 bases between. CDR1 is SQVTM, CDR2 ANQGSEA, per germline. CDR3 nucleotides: TGCAGCGTTGAGGGTCAGGGTAGCGGAGATACGCAGTATTTT. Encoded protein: CSVEGQGSGDTQYF.

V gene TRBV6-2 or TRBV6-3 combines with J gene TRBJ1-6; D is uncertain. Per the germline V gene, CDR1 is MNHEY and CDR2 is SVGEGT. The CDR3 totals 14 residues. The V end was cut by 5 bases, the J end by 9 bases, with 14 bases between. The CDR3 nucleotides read TGTGCCAGCAGTATGGACGCGGGGAGTTCACCCCTCCACTTT. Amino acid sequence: CASSMDAGSSPLHF.

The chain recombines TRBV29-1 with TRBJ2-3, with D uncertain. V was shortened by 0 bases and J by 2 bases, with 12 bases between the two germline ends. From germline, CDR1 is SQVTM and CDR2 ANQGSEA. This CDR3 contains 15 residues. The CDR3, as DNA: TGCAGCGTTGAAGACCTAGACAAAAACACAGATACGCAGTATTTT. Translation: CSVEDLDKNTDTQYF.

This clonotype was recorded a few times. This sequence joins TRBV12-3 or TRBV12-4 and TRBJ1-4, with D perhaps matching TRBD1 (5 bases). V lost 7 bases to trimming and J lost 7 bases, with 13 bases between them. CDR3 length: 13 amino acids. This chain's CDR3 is CASTSRDPEKLFF. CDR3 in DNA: TGTGCCAGCACCAGCAGGGATCCTGAAAAACTGTTTTTT.

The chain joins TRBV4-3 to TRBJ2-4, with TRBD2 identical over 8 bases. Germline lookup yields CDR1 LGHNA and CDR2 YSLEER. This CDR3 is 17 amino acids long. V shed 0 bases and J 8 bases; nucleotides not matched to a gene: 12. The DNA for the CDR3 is TGCGCCAGCAGCCAAGATGCTCAAGCGGGGGCTCGAGACATTCAGTACTTC. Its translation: CASSQDAQAGARDIQYF.

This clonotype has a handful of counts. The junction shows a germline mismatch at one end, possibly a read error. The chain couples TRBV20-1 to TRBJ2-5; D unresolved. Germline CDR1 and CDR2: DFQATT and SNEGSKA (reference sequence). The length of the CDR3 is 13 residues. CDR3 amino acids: CSALDSVEEAQYF. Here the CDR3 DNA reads TGCAGTGCTTTGGATTCGGTTGAAGAGGCCCAGTACTTC.

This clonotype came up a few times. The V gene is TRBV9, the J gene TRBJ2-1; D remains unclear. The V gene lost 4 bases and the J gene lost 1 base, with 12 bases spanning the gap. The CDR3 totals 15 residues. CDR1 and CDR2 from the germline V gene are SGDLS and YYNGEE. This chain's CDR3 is CASSLLPASYNEQFF. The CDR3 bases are TGTGCCAGCAGCTTACTCCCAGCTTCCTACAATGAGCAGTTCTTC.

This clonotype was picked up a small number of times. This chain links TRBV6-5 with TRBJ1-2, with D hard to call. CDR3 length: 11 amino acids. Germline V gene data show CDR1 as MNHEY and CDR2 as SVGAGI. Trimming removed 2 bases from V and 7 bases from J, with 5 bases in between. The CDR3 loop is CASSYMGGYTF. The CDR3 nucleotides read TGTGCCAGCAGTTACATGGGTGGCTACACCTTC.

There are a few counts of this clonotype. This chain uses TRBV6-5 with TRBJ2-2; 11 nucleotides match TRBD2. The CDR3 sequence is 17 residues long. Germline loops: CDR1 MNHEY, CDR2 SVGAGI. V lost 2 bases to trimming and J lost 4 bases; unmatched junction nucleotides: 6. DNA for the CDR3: TGTGCCAGCAGTTACGTAGCGGGAGGGCGAGGCACCGGGGAGCTGTTTTTT. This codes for CASSYVAGGRGTGELFF.

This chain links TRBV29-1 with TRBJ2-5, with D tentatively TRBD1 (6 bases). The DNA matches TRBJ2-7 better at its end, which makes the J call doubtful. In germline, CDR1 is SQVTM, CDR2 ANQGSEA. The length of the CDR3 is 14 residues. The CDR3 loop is CSVDPGVGPYEQYF. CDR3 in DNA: TGCAGCGTGGATCCAGGGGTAGGGCCCTACGAGCAGTACTTC.

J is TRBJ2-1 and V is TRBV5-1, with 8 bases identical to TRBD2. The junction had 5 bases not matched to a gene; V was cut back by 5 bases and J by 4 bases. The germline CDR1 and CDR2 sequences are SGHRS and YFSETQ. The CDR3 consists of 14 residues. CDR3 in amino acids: CASSAGGKYNEQFF. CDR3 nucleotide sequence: TGCGCCAGCAGTGCGGGGGGAAAATACAATGAGCAGTTCTTC.

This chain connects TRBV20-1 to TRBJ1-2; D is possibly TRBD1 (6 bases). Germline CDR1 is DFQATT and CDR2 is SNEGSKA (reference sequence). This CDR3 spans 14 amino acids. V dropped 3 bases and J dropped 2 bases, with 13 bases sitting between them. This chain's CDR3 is CSASEGGGNYGYTF. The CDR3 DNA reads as TGCAGTGCTAGCGAAGGGGGGGGGAACTATGGCTACACCTTC.

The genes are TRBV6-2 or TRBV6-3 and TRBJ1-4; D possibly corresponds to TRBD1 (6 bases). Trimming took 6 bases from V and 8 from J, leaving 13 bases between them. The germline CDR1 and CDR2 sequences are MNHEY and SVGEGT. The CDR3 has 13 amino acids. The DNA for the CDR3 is TGTGCCAGCAGCGACAGGATCGGGGAAAAACTGTTTTTT. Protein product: CASSDRIGEKLFF.

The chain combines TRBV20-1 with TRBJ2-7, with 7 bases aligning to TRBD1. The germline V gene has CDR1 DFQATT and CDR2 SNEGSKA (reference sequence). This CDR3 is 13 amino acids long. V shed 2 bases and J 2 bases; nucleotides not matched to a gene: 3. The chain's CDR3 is CSARQDRTYEQYF. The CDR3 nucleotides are TGCAGTGCTAGACAGGACAGGACCTACGAGCAGTACTTC.

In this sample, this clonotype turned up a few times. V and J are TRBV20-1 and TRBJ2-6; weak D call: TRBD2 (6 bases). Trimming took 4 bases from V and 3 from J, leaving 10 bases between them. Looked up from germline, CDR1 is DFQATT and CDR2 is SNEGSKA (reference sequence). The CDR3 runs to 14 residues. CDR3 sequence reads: CSAIGGSGANVLTF. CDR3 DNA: TGCAGTGCTATCGGGGGAAGTGGGGCCAACGTCCTGACTTTC.

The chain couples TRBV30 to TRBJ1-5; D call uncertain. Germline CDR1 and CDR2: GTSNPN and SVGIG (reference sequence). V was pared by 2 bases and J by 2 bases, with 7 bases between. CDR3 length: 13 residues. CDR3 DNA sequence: TGTGCCTGGAGTATGACACGCAATCAGCCCCAGCATTTT. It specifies CAWSMTRNQPQHF.

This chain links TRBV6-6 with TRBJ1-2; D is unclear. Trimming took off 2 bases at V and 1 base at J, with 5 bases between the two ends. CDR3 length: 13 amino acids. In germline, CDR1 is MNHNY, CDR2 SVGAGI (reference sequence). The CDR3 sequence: CASSYPSNYGYTF. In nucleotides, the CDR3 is TGTGCCAGCAGTTACCCCAGTAACTATGGCTACACCTTC.

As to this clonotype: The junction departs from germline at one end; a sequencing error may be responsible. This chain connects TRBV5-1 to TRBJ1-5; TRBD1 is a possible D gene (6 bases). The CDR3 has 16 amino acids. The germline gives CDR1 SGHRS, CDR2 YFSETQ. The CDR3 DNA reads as TGCGCCAGCAGCCCCGGGACATTTGATAGCAATCGGCCCCAGCATTTT. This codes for CASSPGTFDSNRPQHF.

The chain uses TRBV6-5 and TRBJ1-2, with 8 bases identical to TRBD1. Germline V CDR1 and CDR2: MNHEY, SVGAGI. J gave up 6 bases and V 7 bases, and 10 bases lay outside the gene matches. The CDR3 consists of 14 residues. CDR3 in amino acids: CASKVSGTGDGYTF. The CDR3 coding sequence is TGTGCCAGCAAGGTTTCCGGGACAGGAGATGGCTACACCTTC.